This T cell receptor beta chain was observed in a study of cytomegalovirus exposure and HLA in healthy donors. Sequencing used immunoSEQ multiplex PCR; TCRdb keeps in-frame clones, though not all of them. Of fewer than 250,000 clones listed, 75% to 90% are singletons. Germline assignment: CDR1 ENHRY and CDR2 SYGVKD. Trimming left V 3 bases short and J 0 bases short, with 6 bases between. CDR3 length: 14 amino acids. V usage is TRBV10-3 and J usage is TRBJ1-5; D ambiguous. The source is a woman in her thirties in good health and CMV-seropositive. The sequenced sample consisted of PBMCs. The CDR3 sequence is CAISDGNSNQPQHF. The CDR3 DNA reads as TGTGCCATCAGTGACGGGAATAGCAATCAGCCCCAGCATTTT.